The following is a T cell receptor beta chain sequence with its context. Antigen specificity is unknown. This sample stems from a study of T cell responses to AZD1222 COVID-19 vaccine. Per the germline V gene, CDR1 is LNHDA and CDR2 is SQIVND (reference sequence). The CDR3 has 14 amino acids. V lost 7 bases to trimming and J lost 7 bases, with 20 bases between them. Overall study findings and caveats: Donors skewed white British and female; clonal diversity was possibly underestimated. CD4 TCRs associated with vaccination spanned spike, dominating at 160-218 and 743-854.

Sequencing used immunoSEQ multiplex PCR; TCRdb keeps in-frame clones, though not all of them. The sample records fewer than 150,000 clones, 88% being singletons. The source material was peripheral blood, sampled 28 days after the second AZD1222 dose. The V call is TRBV19, the J call TRBJ2-7; possible D gene TRBD1, 7 bases. This TCR derives from an adult who received the AZD1222 COVID-19 vaccine. CDR3 sequence: CASTLMAGGQEQYF. CDR3 in DNA: TGTGCCAGTACCTTGATGGCAGGGGGGCAAGAGCAGTACTTC.